This T cell receptor (beta chain) was documented in a study of identical twins. General observations from the study: Findings depended on cross-sectional statistics rather than tracking the same donors. Weaker excess sharing between twins was seen in beta out-of-frame sequences.

One entry per CDR3 protein, called by TCRdb with MiXCR from the 5' RACE reads. In the table there are fewer than 250,000 distinct CDR3 sequences, 7% to 8.5% of which are singletons. The CDR3 loop spans 12 amino acids. V dropped 6 bases and J dropped 4 bases, with 9 bases sitting between them. This clonotype was seen repeatedly, ten times or more. The antigen is unknown. The same data also went into a second study, on yellow fever vaccine responses in identical twins.

The source of this sequence is a woman under 30 in good health. J is TRBJ1-1 and V is TRBV12-3 or TRBV12-4, with D possibly matching TRBD1 (6 bases). What was sequenced was CD8+ T cells sorted from blood. The CDR3 spells CASSGGGTEAFF. CDR3 bases: TGTGCCAGCAGCGGAGGGGGCACTGAAGCTTTCTTT.